Presented here are 13 T cell receptor beta chains from one specimen sequenced in a study of vaccination effects on CD4 cells after COVID-19. Sequenced by immunoSEQ multiplex PCR; TCRdb stores in-frame clones only, minus some. The table lists tens of thousands of clones, 60% to 85% of them singletons. Pools of viral peptides were used by the ViraFEST assay to expand antigen-specific CD4+ T cells ahead of sequencing. Cultured cells yielded isolated CD4+ T cells after approximately nine days. Neither prior SARS-CoV-2 infection nor positive nucleocapsid antibodies were present in the vaccine recipients. These receptors are not linked to any known antigen. Material: CD4+ T cells from PBMCs cultured with SARS-CoV-2 spike peptides, obtained before COVID-19 vaccination. These receptors were obtained from a human donor who received a COVID-19 vaccine.

The genes are TRBV6-5 and TRBJ2-1; D not resolved. The CDR3 totals 10 residues. The germline CDR1 and CDR2 sequences are MNHEY and SVGAGI. The V and J ends lost 8 bases and 10 bases respectively, with 9 bases between them. The CDR3 is CASSFVEQFF. The CDR3 nucleotides are TGTGCCAGCTCCTTTGTGGAGCAGTTCTTC.

The rearrangement uses TRBV6-2 or TRBV6-3 and TRBJ2-7, with D unresolved. Deletions cut 5 bases from V and 1 base from J, with 15 bases between. This CDR3 has 15 amino acids. Germline assignment: CDR1 MNHEY and CDR2 SVGEGT. The CDR3 bases are TGTGCCAGCAGTAGTAGGGATCTCGGGTCCTACGAGCAGTACGTC. It specifies CASSSRDLGSYEQYV.

This chain joins TRBV10-2 and TRBJ1-6; 7 bases map to TRBD1. Germline CDR1 reads WSHSY; CDR2 reads SAAADI. V lost 5 bases and J lost 9; bases outside the gene matches: 7. This CDR3 comprises 14 residues. The CDR3 DNA is TGCGCCAGCAGTCATACAGGGGAAATTTCACCCCTCCACTTT. Protein sequence: CASSHTGEISPLHF.

This clone has a handful of counts. The J gene is TRBJ2-2, the V gene TRBV2; 9 bases agree with TRBD2. Trimming removed 8 bases from V and 4 bases from J; junction bases left unmatched: 8. CDR1 is SNHLY and CDR2 is FYNNEI in the germline V gene. The CDR3 runs to 15 residues. CDR3 residues: CASCFMGLATGELFF. Here the CDR3 DNA reads TGTGCCAGCTGTTTTATGGGACTAGCCACCGGGGAGCTGTTTTTT.

This sequence joins TRBV19 and TRBJ1-3; the match to TRBD1 covers 7 bases. With V trimmed by 3 bases and J by 0 bases, 5 bases remained unmatched. CDR3 length: 16 residues. In germline, CDR1 is LNHDA, CDR2 SQIVND (reference sequence). In nucleotides, the CDR3 is TGTGCCAGTAGTATGGAGGGGGCCTTCTCTGGAAACACCATATATTTT. It encodes CASSMEGAFSGNTIYF.

The gene calls are TRBV19 and TRBJ1-6; TRBD1 is a possible D gene (6 bases). V gave up 4 bases and J gave up 9 bases, with 19 bases separating them. CDR1 is LNHDA, CDR2 SQIVND, per germline (reference sequence). The CDR3 consists of 16 residues. The CDR3 DNA reads TGTGCCAGTAGTACCCTGACGGGGGGGCAGAGTTCACCCCTCCACTTT. Translated, it gives CASSTLTGGQSSPLHF.

The J gene is TRBJ2-5, the V gene TRBV6-6; D tentatively fits TRBD1 or TRBD2 (5 bases each). In germline, CDR1 is MNHNY, CDR2 SVGAGI (reference sequence). V lost 5 bases, J lost 3 bases, and 16 bases lay in between. The CDR3 has 15 amino acids. The CDR3 DNA is TGTGCCAGCAGTCCCACCGGGACGTTAAAAGAGACCCAGTACTTC. Amino acids: CASSPTGTLKETQYF.

The V and J genes are TRBV4-1 and TRBJ2-3, with D perhaps TRBD1 or TRBD2 (5 bases each). From germline, CDR1 is MGHRA and CDR2 YSYEKL. CDR3 size: 14 residues. The germline V and J ends were trimmed by 3 bases and 4 bases, with 11 bases remaining between them. CDR3 sequence: CASSQGTAPDTQYF. The CDR3 DNA follows: TGCGCCAGCAGCCAGGGGACGGCCCCAGATACGCAGTATTTT.

This clone showed up just once. The chain links TRBV4-2 to TRBJ1-4, with D unclear. Trimming took off 1 base at V and 6 bases at J, with 15 bases between the two ends. The CDR3 consists of 16 residues. Looked up from germline, CDR1 is LGHNA and CDR2 is YNFKEQ. The CDR3 nucleotides read TGTGCCAGCAGCCAAGTTCTAGGGTCACAAGATGAAAAACTGTTTTTT. Protein sequence: CASSQVLGSQDEKLFF.

This chain connects TRBV7-3 to TRBJ1-1; D uncertain. V was pared by 5 bases and J by 5 bases, with 12 bases between. Germline V lookup: CDR1 SGHTA, CDR2 FQGTGA. The CDR3 is 13 amino acids. CDR3 region: CASSQAPETEAFF. In DNA, the CDR3 is TGTGCCAGCAGCCAAGCACCGGAGACTGAAGCTTTCTTT. The full variable domain, rest sourced from reference TRBV7-3 and TRBJ1-1, is GAGVSQTPSNKVTEKGKYVELRCDPISGHTALYWYRQSLGQGPEFLIYFQGTGAADDSGLPNDRFFAVRPEGSVSTLKIQRTERGDSAVYLCASSQAPETEAFFGQGTRLTVV.

The V and J genes are TRBV7-8 and TRBJ2-2, with D hard to call. The CDR3 runs to 13 residues. V was cut by 6 bases and J by 3 bases, with 8 bases left in between. Germline-derived CDR1 and CDR2 are SGHVS and FQNEAQ. CDR3 in DNA: TGTGCCAGCAGACGTGAACACACCGGGGAGCTGTTTTTT. Translating gives CASRREHTGELFF. Based on the CDR3 plus reference TRBV7-8 and TRBJ2-2, the full variable domain is GAGVSQSPRYKVAKRGQDVALRCDPISGHVSLFWYQQALGQGPEFLTYFQNEAQLDKSGLPSDRFFAERPEGSVSTLKIQRTQQEDSAVYLCASRREHTGELFFGEGSRLTVL.

V is TRBV7-9 and J is TRBJ2-5, with D possibly being TRBD1 or TRBD2 (5 bases each). Trimming stripped 0 bases from V and 4 bases from J, with 9 bases between. The CDR3 is 14 amino acids. Germline loops: CDR1 SEHNR, CDR2 FQNEAQ (reference sequence). CDR3 bases: TGTGCCAGCAGCTTAGCGGCTGGGGGAGAGACCCAGTACTTC. This sequence encodes CASSLAAGGETQYF.

The chain uses TRBV10-3 and TRBJ2-5; a possible D gene is TRBD2 (5 bases). The germline gives CDR1 ENHRY, CDR2 SYGVKD. The CDR3 length is 14 residues. The ends were cut back, 1 base at V and 2 bases at J, with 8 bases in the middle. This CDR3 reads CAISEWGEQETQYF. The CDR3 nucleotides read TGTGCCATCAGTGAGTGGGGAGAACAAGAGACCCAGTACTTC.